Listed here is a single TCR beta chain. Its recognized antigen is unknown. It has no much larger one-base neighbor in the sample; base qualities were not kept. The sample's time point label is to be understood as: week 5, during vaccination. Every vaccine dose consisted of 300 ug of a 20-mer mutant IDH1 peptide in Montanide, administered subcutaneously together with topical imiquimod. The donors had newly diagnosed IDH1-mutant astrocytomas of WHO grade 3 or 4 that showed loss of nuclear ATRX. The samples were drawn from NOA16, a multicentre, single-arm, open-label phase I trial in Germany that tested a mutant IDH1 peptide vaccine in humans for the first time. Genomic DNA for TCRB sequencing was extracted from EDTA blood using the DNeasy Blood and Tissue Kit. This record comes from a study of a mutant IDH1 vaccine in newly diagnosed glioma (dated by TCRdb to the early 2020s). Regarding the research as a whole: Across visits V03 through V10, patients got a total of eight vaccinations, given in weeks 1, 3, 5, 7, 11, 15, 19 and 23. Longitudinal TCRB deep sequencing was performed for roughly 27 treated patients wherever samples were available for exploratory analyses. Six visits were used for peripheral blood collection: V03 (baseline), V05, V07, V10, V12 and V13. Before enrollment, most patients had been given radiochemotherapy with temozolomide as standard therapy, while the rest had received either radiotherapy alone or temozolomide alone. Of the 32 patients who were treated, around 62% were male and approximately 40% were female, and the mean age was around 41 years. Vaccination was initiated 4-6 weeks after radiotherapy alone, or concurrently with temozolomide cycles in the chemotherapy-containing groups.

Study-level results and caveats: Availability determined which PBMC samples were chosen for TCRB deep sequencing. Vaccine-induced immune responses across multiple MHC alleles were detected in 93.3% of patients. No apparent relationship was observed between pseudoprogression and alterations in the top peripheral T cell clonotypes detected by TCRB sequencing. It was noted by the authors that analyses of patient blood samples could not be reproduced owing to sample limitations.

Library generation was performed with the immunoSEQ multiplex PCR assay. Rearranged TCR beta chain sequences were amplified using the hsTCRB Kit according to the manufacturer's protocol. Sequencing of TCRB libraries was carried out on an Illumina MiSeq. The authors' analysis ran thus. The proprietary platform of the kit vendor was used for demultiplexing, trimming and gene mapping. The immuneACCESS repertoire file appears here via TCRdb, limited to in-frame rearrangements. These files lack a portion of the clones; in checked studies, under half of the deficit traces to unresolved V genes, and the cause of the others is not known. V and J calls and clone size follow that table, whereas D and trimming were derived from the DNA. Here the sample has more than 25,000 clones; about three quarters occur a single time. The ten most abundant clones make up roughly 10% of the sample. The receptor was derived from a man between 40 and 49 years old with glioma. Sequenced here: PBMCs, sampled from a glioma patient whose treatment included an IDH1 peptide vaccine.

The CDR3 region: CASSQDGVAGLTDTQYF. The nucleotide sequence reads as follows: TGCGCCAGCAGCCAAGATGGGGTAGCGGGGCTCACAGATACGCAGTATTTT. The chain links TRBV4-1 with TRBJ2-3; TRBD2 matches 8 bases in the middle. CDR1 and CDR2, looked up from the germline V gene, are MGHRA and YSYEKL. Trimming takes 0 bases off V and 2 bases off J; junction bases not matched to a gene: 7. The CDR3 runs 17 residues from the cysteine to the phenylalanine. Only the CDR3 part of the read is kept: 51 bases, read in frame from the first base.